This TCR beta chain was found in a study of cytomegalovirus exposure and HLA in healthy donors. Study as a whole: Later, an analysis reported that the roughly 120 validation repertoires had used the same platform as the approximately 680 first-cohort repertoires.

This table comes from immunoSEQ multiplex PCR, and its TCRdb copy is limited to in-frame clones, with some not included. The repertoire holds roughly 300,000 clones, with roughly 85% as singletons. The CDR3 contains 15 residues. CDR1 and CDR2 from the germline V gene are MGHRA and YSYEKL. V lost 3 bases to trimming and J lost 0 bases, with 11 bases between them. The rearrangement links TRBV4-1 to TRBJ1-2; unclear D gene. This sequence was found in a woman under 30 in good health and CMV-seronegative. The specimen sequenced was PBMCs. The CDR3 loop is CASSQPKEANYGYTF. In nucleotides, the CDR3 is TGCGCCAGCAGCCAGCCGAAGGAGGCTAACTATGGCTACACCTTC.